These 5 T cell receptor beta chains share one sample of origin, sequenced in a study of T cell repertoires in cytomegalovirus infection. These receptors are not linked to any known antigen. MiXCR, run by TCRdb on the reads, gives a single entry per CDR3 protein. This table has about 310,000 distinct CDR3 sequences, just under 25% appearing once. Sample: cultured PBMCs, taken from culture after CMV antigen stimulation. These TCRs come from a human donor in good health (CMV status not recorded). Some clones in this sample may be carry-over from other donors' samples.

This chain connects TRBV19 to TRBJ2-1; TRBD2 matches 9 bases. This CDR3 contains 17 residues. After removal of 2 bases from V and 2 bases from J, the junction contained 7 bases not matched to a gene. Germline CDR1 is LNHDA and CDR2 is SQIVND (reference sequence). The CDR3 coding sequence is TGTGCCAGTAGTATACTTAGCGGGAGCGTAACCTACAATGAGCAGTTCTTC. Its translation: CASSILSGSVTYNEQFF.

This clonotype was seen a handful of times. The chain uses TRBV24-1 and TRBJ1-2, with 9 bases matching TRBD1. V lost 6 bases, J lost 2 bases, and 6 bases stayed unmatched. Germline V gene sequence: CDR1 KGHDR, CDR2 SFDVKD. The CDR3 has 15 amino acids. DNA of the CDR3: TGTGCCACCAGTACAAGACAGGGGGAAAACTATGGCTACACCTTC. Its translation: CATSTRQGENYGYTF.

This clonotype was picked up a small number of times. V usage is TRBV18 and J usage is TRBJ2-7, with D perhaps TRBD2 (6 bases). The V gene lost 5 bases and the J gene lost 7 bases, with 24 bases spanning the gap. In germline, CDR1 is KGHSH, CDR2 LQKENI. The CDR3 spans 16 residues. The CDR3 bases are TGTGCCAGCTCATACGGGGCTTTTTCCAAGCGGGTAGAGCAGTACTTC. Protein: CASSYGAFSKRVEQYF.

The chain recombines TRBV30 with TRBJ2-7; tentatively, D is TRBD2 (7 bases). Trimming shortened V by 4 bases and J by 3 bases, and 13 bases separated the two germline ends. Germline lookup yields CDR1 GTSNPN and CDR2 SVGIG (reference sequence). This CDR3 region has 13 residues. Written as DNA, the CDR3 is TGTGCCTGGATGGGGGGGCTTGACTACGAGCAGTACTTC. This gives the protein CAWMGGLDYEQYF.

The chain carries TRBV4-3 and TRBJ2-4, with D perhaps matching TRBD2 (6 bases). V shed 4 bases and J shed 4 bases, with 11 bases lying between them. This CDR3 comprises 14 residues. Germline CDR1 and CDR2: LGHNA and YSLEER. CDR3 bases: TGCGCCAGCAGCCTGAATCGGGAGAAAAACATTCAGTACTTC. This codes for CASSLNREKNIQYF.